The clone carrying this TCR beta chain was seen a few times. Antigen unknown. These data are taken from a study of blood T cells in healthy people across ages. Points from the study as a whole: The donors' CMV status was not determined, possibly confounding changes in expanded clonotypes. Roughly linearly, TCR beta diversity per million T cells fell as age increased.

Germline CDR1 reads SGHKS; CDR2 reads YYEKEE (reference sequence). The CDR3 runs to 14 residues. A second PCR, run for about 6 to 12 cycles, used a sample-barcoded 5' primer plus a J-beta primer mix. All samples yielded 3 million or more CDR3-containing paired-end reads. TCRdb passed the 5' RACE reads through MiXCR, listing each CDR3 protein once. The top ten clones hold around 7.7% of a sample with about 1,500,000 distinct CDR3 sequences, about 28% of them seen once. Sample: blood. V gene TRBV5-5 combines with J gene TRBJ2-7; D ambiguous. Matching the DNA end better, TRBJ2-5 makes the J call doubtful. The source is a woman in her twenties or thirties in good health. CDR3 amino acids: CASSPTQDEKTQYF. The CDR3 coding sequence is TGTGCCAGCAGCCCTACCCAGGACGAGAAGACCCAGTACTTC.